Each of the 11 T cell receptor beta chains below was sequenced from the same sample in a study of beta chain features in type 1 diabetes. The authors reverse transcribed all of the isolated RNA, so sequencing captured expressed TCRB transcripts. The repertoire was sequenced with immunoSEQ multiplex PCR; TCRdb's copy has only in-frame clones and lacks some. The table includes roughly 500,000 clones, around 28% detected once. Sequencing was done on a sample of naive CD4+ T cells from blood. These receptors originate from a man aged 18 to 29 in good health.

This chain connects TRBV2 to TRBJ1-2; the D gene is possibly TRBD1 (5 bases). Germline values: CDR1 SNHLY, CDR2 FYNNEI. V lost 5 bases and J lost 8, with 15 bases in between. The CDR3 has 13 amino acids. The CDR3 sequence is CASSLMTVDGYTF. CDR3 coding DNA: TGTGCCAGCAGTCTAATGACAGTGGACGGCTACACCTTC.

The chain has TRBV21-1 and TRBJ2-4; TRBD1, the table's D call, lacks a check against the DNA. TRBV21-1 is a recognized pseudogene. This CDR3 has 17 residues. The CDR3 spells CASSKIRQGLAKNIQYF. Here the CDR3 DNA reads TGTGCCAGCAGCAAGATTCGACAGGGCTTAGCCAAAAACATTCAGTACTTC.

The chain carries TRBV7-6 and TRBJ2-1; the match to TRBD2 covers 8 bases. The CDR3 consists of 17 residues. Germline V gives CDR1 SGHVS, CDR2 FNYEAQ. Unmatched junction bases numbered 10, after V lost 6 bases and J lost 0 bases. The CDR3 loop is CASSSRLAPSSYNEQFF. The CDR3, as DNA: TGTGCCAGCAGTTCCCGACTAGCGCCAAGCTCCTACAATGAGCAGTTCTTC.

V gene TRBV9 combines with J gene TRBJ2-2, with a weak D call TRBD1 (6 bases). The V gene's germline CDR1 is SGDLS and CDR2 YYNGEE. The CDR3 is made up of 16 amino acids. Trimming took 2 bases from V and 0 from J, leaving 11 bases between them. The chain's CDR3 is CASSVLWTANTGELFF. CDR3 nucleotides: TGTGCCAGCAGCGTTTTGTGGACAGCGAACACCGGGGAGCTGTTTTTT.

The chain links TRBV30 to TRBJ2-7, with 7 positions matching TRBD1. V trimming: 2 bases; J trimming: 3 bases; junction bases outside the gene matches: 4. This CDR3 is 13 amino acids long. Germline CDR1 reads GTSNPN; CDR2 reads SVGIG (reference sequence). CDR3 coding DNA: TGTGCCTGGAGTAAGGGGGCCATCTACGAGCAGTACTTC. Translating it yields CAWSKGAIYEQYF.

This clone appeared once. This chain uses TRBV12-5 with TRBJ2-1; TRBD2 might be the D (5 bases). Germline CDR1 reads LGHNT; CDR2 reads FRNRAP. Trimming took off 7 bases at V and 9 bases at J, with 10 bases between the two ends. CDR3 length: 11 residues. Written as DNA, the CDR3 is TGTGCTAGTGTTTGGGAGTCTGAGCAGTTCTTC. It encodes CASVWESEQFF.

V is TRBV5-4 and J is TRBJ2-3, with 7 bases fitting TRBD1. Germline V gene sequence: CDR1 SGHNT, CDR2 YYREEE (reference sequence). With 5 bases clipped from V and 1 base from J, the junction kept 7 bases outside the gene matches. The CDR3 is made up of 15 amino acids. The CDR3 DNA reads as TGTGCCAGCAGAGAACGACAGGGAGGCACAGATACGCAGTATTTT. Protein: CASRERQGGTDTQYF. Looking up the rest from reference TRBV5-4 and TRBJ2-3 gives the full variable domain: ETGVTQSPTHLIKTRGQQVTLRCSSQSGHNTVSWYQQALGQGPQFIFQYYREEENGRGNFPPRFSGLQFPNYSSELNVNALELDDSALYLCASRERQGGTDTQYFGPGTRLTVL.

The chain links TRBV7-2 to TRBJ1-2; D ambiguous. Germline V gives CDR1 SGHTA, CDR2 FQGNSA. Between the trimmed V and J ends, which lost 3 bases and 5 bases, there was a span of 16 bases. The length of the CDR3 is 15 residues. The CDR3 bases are TGTGCCAGCAGCTTCTGGGAGAGGAGCTGGTATGGCTACACCTTC. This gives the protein CASSFWERSWYGYTF.

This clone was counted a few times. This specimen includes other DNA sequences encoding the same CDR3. The CDR3 reads CASSVNTEAFF. CDR3 DNA: TGTGCCAGCAGTGTGAACACTGAAGCTTTCTTT. The chain carries TRBV28 and TRBJ1-1; D remains unclear. This CDR3 has 11 residues. V lost 5 bases and J 0 bases, leaving 1 base between the germline ends. Germline V CDR1 and CDR2: MDHEN, SYDVKM. Full variable domain (missing parts from reference TRBV28 and TRBJ1-1): DVKVTQSSRYLVKRTGEKVFLECVQDMDHENMFWYRQDPGLGLRLIYFSYDVKMKEKGDIPEGYSVSREKKERFSLILESASTNQTSMYLCASSVNTEAFFGQGTRLTVV.

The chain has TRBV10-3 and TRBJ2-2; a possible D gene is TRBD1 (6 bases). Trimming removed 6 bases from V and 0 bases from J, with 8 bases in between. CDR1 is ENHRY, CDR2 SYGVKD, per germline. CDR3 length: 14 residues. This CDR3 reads CAIRQGTNTGELFF. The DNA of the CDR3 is TGTGCCATCAGACAGGGTACGAACACCGGGGAGCTGTTTTTT.

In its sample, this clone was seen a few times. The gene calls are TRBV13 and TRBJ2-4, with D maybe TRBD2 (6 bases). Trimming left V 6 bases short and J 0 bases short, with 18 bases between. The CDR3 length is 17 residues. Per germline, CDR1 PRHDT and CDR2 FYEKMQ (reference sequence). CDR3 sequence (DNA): TGTGCCAGCAGGAGAATAGCGGAGGGGATAGCCAAAAACATTCAGTACTTC. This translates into CASRRIAEGIAKNIQYF.